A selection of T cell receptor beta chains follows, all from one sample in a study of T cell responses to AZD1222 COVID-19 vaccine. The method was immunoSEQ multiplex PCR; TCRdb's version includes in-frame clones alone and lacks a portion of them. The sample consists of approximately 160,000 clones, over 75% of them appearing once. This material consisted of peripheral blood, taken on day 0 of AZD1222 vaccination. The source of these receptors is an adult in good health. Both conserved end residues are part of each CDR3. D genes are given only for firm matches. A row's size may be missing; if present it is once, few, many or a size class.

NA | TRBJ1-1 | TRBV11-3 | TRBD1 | CASSGTGEEAFF | TGTGCCAGCAGCGGGACAGGGGAAGAAGCTTTCTTT
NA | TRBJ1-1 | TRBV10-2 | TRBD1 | CASSEVSGGAFF | TGCGCCAGCAGTGAGGTTTCAGGGGGAGCTTTCTTT
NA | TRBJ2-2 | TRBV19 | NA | CASSIGYFSPNTGELFF | TGTGCCAGTAGTATTGGGTACTTTTCACCGAACACCGGGGAGCTGTTTTTT
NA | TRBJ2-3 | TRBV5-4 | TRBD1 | CASSARDRDTDTQYF | TGTGCCAGCAGCGCCCGGGACAGGGACACAGATACGCAGTATTTT
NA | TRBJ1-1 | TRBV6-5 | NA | CASSYSAGPILTEAFF | TGTGCCAGCAGTTACTCCGCCGGGCCGATTCTGACTGAAGCTTTCTTT
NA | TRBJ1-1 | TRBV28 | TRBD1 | CASSAGQLTAEAFF | TGTGCCAGCAGTGCGGGACAGTTGACCGCTGAAGCTTTCTTT
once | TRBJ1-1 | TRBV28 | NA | CASSYSVSMNTEAFF | TGTGCCAGCAGTTATTCAGTCTCCATGAACACTGAAGCTTTCTTT
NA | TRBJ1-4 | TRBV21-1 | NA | CAIPLPQGFF | TGTGCCATCCCCCTGCCCCAGGGTTTTTTT
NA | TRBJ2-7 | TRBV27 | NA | CASSSTSYEQYF | TGTGCCAGCAGTTCAACCTCCTACGAGCAGTACTTC
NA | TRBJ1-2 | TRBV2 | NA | CANPQGLGGYTF | TGTGCCAATCCGCAGGGGTTGGGGGGCTACACCTTC
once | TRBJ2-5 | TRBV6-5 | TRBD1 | CATQGAQETQYF | TGTGCCACACAGGGGGCGCAGGAGACCCAGTACTTC
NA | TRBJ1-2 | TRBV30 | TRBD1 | CAGRCDREYYGYTF | TGTGCCGGGAGGTGCGACAGGGAATACTATGGCTACACCTTC
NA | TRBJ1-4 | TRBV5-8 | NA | CASSSGGFARTEKLFF | TGTGCCAGCAGCTCCGGGGGATTTGCCAGAACTGAAAAACTGTTTTTT
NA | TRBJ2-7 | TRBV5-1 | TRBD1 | CASSPGTGESDEQYF | TGCGCCAGCAGCCCCGGGACAGGGGAGAGCGACGAGCAGTACTTC
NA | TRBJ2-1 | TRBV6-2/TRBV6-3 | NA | CASSYGSSNEQFF | TGTGCCAGCAGTTATGGGTCCAGTAATGAGCAGTTCTTC
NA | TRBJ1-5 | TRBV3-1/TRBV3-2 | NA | CASSQDPGPQHF | TGTGCCAGCAGCCAAGATCCAGGTCCCCAGCATTTT
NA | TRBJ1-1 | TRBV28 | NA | CASDGRTEAFF | TGTGCCTCAGACGGAAGGACTGAAGCTTTCTTT
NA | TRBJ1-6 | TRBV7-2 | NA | CASSLGKPPDSPLHF | TGTGCCAGCAGCTTAGGAAAACCACCCGATTCACCCCTCCACTTT
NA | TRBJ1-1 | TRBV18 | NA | CASSPGGDTEAFF | TGTGCCAGCTCACCGGGGGGGGACACTGAAGCTTTCTTT
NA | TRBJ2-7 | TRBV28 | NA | CASRLRVGSSYEQYF | TGTGCCAGCAGACTCAGGGTCGGGAGCTCCTACGAGCAGTACTTC
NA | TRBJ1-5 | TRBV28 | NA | CASGDAGGSQPQHF | TGTGCCAGCGGCGACGCCGGGGGCAGTCAGCCCCAGCATTTT
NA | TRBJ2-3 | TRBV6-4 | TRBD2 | CASSGGAEDTQYF | TGTGCCAGCAGCGGGGGGGCAGAAGATACGCAGTATTTT
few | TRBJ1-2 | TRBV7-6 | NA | CASSLAPSTETNYGYTF | TGTGCCAGCAGCTTAGCGCCTTCGACAGAGACTAACTATGGCTACACCTTC
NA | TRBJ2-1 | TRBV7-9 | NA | CASSLGLYGARASRNEQFF | TGTGCCAGCAGCCTCGGGCTTTACGGCGCCAGGGCGTCAAGGAATGAGCAGTTCTTC
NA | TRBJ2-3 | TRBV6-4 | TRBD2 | CASSDSRGGADTQYF | TGTGCCAGCAGTGACTCTCGCGGGGGGGCAGATACGCAGTATTTT
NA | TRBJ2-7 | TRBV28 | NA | CASSLAYEQYF | TGTGCCAGCAGTCTCGCCTACGAGCAGTACTTC
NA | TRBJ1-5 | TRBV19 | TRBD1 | CASSGQGGNQPQHF | TGTGCCAGTTCGGGACAGGGTGGCAATCAGCCCCAGCATTTT
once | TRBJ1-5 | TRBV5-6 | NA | CASSLGVPGSGPQHF | TGTGCCAGCAGCTTGGGGGTTCCAGGGTCTGGACCCCAGCATTTT
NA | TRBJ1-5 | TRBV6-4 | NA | CASSDSGGISNQPQHF | TGTGCCAGCAGTGACTCCGGGGGGATTAGCAATCAGCCCCAGCATTTT
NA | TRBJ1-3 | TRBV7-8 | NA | CASSFDTPVEAGNTIYF | TGTGCCAGCAGCTTCGACACCCCAGTCGAAGCTGGAAACACCATATATTTT
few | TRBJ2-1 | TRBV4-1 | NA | CASSPAPSSYNEQFF | TGCGCCAGCAGCCCCGCCCCATCATCATACAATGAGCAGTTCTTC
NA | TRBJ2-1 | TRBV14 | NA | CASSQEPRGRGGNEQFF | TGTGCCAGCAGCCAAGAGCCCCGGGGGCGAGGGGGCAATGAGCAGTTCTTC
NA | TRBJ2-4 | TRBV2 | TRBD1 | CASREDRGRAKNIQYF | TGTGCCAGCAGGGAGGACAGGGGGCGAGCCAAAAACATTCAGTACTTC
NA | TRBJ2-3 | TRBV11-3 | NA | CASSLAQKQYF | TGTGCCAGCAGCTTAGCACAAAAGCAGTATTTT
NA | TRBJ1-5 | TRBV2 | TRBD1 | CASRGTGNSNQPQHF | TGTGCCAGCAGGGGGACAGGTAATAGCAATCAGCCCCAGCATTTT
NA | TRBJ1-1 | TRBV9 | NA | CASSGDHRVTFF | TGTGCCAGCAGCGGAGACCACAGGGTGACTTTCTTT
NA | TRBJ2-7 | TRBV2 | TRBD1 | CATSRGPRDEQYF | TGTGCCACATCCAGGGGGCCCCGGGACGAGCAGTACTTC
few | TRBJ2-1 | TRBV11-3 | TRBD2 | CASSLDSSGANEQFF | TGTGCCAGCAGCTTAGATTCTAGCGGGGCAAATGAGCAGTTCTTC
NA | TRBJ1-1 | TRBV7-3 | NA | CASSLTGDTEAFF | TGTGCCAGCAGCTTAACGGGAGACACTGAAGCTTTCTTT
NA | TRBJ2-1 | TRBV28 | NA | CATRTYNEQFF | TGTGCCACCCGGACCTACAATGAGCAGTTCTTC
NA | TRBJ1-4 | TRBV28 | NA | CASSWGGVTNEKLFF | TGTGCCAGCAGTTGGGGGGGGGTCACTAATGAAAAACTGTTTTTT